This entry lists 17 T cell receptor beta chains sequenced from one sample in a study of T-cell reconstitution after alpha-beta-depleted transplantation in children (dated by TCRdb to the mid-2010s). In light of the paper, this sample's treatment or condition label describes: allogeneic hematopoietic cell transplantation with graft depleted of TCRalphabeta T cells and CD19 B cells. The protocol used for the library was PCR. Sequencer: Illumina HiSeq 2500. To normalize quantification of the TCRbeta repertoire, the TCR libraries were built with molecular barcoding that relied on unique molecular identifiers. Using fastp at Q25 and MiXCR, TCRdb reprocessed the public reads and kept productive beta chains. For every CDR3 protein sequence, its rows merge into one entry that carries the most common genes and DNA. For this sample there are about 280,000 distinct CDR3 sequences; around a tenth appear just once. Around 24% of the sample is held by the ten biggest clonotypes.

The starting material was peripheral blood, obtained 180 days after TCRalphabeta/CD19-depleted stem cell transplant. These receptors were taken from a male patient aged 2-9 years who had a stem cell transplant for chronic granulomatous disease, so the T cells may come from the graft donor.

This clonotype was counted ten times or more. Here the CDR3 reads CASSLLAGDQETQYF. The DNA of the CDR3 is TGTGCCAGCAGCTTACTAGCGGGGGACCAAGAGACCCAGTACTTC. The chain links TRBV11-2 to TRBJ2-5; 10 bases fit TRBD2. V lost 2 bases and J lost 0; bases outside the gene matches: 0. Germline V lookup: CDR1 SGHAT, CDR2 FQNNGV. This CDR3 has 15 amino acids. Drawing the rest from reference TRBV11-2 and TRBJ2-5, the complete variable domain is EAGVAQSPRYKIIEKRQSVAFWCNPISGHATLYWYQQILGQGPKLLIQFQNNGVVDDSQLPKDRFSAERLKGVDSTLKIQPAKLEDSAVYLCASSLLAGDQETQYFGPGTRLLVL.

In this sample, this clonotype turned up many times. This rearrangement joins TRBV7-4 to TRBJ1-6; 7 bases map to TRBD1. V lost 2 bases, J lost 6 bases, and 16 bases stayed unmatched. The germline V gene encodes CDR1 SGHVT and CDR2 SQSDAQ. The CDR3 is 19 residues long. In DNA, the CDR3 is TGTGCCAGCAGCTTAAGGAGGTGGACAGGAGGAGAACTTAATTCACCCCTCCACTTT. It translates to CASSLRRWTGGELNSPLHF.

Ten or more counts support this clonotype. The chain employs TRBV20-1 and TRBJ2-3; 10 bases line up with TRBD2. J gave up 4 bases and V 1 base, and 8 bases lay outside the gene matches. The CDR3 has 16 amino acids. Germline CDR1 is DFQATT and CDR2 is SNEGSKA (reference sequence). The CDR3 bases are TGCAGTGCTAGAGGAGTTCTAGCGGGAGTATCAGATACGCAGTATTTT. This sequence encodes CSARGVLAGVSDTQYF.

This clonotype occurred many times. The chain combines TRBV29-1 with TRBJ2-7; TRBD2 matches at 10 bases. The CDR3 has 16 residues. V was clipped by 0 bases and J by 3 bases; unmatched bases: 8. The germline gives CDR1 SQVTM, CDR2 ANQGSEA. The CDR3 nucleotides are TGCAGCGTTGAAGACGGGCTAGCGGGAGAAATCTACGAGCAGTACTTC. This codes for CSVEDGLAGEIYEQYF.

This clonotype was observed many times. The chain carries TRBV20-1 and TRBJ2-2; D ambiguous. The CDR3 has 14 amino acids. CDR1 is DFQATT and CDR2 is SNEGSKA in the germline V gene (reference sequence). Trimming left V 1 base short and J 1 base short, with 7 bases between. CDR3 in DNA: TGCAGTGCTAGAGGTGCAGTGAACACCGGGGAGCTGTTTTTT. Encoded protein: CSARGAVNTGELFF.

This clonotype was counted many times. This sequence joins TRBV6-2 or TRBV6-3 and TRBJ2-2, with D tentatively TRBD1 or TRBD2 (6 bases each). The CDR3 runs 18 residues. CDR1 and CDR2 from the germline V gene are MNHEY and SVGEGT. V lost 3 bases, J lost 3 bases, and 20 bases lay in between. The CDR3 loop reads CASSYWGARPGDTGELFF. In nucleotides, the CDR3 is TGTGCCAGCAGTTATTGGGGGGCCCGCCCTGGGGACACCGGGGAGCTGTTTTTT.

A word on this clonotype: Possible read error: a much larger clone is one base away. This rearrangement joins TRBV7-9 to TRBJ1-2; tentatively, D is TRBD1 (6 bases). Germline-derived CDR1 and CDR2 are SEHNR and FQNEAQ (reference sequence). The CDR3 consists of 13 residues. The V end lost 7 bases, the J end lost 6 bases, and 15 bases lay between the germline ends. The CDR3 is CASTTWDIHGYTF. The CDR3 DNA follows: TGTGCCAGCACCACGTGGGACATCCATGGCTACACCTTC.

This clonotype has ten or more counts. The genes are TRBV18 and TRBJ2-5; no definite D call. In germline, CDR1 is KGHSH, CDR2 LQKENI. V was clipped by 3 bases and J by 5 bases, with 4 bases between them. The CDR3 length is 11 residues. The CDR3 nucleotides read TGTGCCAGCTCACCCGATGAGACCCAGTACTTC. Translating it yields CASSPDETQYF.

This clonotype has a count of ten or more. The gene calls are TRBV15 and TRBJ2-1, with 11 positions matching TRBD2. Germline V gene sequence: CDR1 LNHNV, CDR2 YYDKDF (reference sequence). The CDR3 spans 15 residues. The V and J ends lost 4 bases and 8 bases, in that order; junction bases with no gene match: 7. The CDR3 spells CATSITSGRSDEQFF. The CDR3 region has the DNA TGTGCCACCAGCATAACTAGCGGGAGATCGGATGAGCAGTTCTTC. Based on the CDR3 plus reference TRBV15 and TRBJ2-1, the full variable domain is DAMVIQNPRYQVTQFGKPVTLSCSQTLNHNVMYWYQQKSSQAPKLLFHYYDKDFNNEADTPDNFQSRRPNTSFCFLDIRSPGLGDTAMYLCATSITSGRSDEQFFGPGTRLTVL.

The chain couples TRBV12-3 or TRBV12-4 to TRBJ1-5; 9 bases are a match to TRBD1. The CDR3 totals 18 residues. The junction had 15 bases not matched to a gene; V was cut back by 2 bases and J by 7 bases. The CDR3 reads CASSLWTLGQGPVQPQHF. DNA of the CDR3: TGTGCCAGCAGTTTATGGACCCTCGGACAGGGGCCAGTCCAGCCCCAGCATTTT.

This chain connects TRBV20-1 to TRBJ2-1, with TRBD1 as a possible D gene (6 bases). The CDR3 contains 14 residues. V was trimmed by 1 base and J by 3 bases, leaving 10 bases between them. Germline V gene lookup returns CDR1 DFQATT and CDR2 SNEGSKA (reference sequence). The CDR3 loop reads CSARVGTSYNEQFF. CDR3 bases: TGCAGTGCTAGAGTAGGGACAAGCTACAATGAGCAGTTCTTC.

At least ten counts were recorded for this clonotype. This CDR3 reads CASSLKYTDTQYF. In DNA form, the CDR3 reads TGTGCCAGCAGTTTAAAGTACACAGATACGCAGTATTTT. The chain couples TRBV27 to TRBJ2-3; D call uncertain. V was pared by 2 bases and J by 2 bases, with 5 bases between. Germline lookup yields CDR1 MNHEY and CDR2 SMNVEV (reference sequence). The CDR3 runs 13 residues.

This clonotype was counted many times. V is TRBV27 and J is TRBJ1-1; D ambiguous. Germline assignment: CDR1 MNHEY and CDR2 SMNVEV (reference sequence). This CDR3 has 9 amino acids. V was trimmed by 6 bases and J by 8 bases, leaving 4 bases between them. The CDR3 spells CASSQEAFF. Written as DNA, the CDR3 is TGTGCCAGCAGCCAGGAAGCTTTCTTT.

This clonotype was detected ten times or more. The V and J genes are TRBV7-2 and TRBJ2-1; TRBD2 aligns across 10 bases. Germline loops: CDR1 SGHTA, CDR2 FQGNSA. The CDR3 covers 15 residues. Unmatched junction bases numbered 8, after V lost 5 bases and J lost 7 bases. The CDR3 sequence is CASSELAGVINEQFF. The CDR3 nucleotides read TGTGCCAGCAGCGAGCTAGCGGGAGTGATAAATGAGCAGTTCTTC.

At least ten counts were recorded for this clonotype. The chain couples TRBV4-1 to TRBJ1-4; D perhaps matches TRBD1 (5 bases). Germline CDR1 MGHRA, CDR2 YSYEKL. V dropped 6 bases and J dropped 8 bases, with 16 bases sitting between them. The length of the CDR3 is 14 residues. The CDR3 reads CASSPSQGDEKLFF. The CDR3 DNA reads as TGCGCCAGCAGTCCCTCGCAGGGTGACGAAAAACTGTTTTTT.

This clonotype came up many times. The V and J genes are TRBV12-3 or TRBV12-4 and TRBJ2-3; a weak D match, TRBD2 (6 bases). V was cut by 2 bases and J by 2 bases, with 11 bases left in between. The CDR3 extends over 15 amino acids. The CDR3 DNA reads TGTGCCAGCAGTTTATCAGCGGGCCCCACAGATACGCAGTATTTT. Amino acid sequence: CASSLSAGPTDTQYF.

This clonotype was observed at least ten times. The CDR3: CASSYSTGLGGYTF. The CDR3 region has the DNA TGTGCCAGCAGTTACTCGACGGGTCTAGGAGGCTACACCTTC. The rearrangement joins TRBV6-5 to TRBJ1-2; D not resolved. V lost 0 bases and J lost 8, with 13 bases in between. From germline, CDR1 is MNHEY and CDR2 SVGAGI. CDR3 length equals 14 residues.